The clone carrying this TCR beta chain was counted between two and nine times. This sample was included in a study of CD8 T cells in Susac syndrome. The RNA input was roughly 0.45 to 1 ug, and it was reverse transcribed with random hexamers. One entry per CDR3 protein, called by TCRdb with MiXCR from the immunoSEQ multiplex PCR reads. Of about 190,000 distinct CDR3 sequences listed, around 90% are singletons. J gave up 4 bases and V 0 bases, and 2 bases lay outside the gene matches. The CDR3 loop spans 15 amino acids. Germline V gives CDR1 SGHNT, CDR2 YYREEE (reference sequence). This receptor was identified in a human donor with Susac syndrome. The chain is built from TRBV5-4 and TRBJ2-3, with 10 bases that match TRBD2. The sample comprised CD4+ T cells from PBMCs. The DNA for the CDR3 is TGTGCCAGCAGCTTGGTTAGCGGGGGGTCAGATACGCAGTATTTT. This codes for CASSLVSGGSDTQYF.